This is a list of T cell receptor beta chains from one sample in a study of shared clonotypes between healthy human individuals. Assay: immunoSEQ multiplex PCR; the TCRdb copy retains only in-frame clones and omits some. The sample records 2.3 million or so clones, approximately 95% being singletons. Sequenced material: naive CD4+ T cells from PBMCs. The receptors stem from a man between 18 and 29 years old in good health. Some clones in this sample may be carry-over from other donors' samples. Both conserved end residues are trimmed from each CDR3. D genes are given only for firm matches.

V gene	J gene	CDR3 length	D gene	CDR3 protein
TRBV25-1	TRBJ2-1	13	.	ASSDTRGGYNEQF
TRBV9	TRBJ2-5	17	TRBD2	ASSASGKRTSSLGETQY
TRBV10-3	TRBJ1-2	11	TRBD1	AIRGTGVGGYT
TRBV5-4	TRBJ2-7	13	.	ASSPGPRVSYEQY
TRBV30	TRBJ1-1	14	.	AWRPTLGGRNTEAF
TRBV2	TRBJ2-5	11	.	ASSDRVTGTQY
TRBV6-6	TRBJ2-7	12	.	ASSYPPSRYEQY
TRBV5-1	TRBJ2-7	12	TRBD2	ASRIIAGDYEQY
TRBV7-2	TRBJ2-3	12	.	ASSPLTGTDTQY
TRBV28	TRBJ2-3	12	.	ASTRGGGTDTQY
TRBV4-3	TRBJ1-1	14	.	ASSRLVSASGQEAF
TRBV18	TRBJ2-4	13	.	ASSPRGTDKNIQY
TRBV28	TRBJ2-3	12	.	ASNTPGSTDTQY
TRBV7-6	TRBJ2-1	11	.	ASSSYRDNEQF
TRBV6-1	TRBJ2-3	12	.	ASSVGQTTDTQY
TRBV7-9	TRBJ1-4	14	.	ASSLRGADLNEKLF
TRBV15	TRBJ2-5	12	.	ATSKWEMIETQY
TRBV18	TRBJ1-1	11	.	ASSPDMNTEAF
TRBV29-1	TRBJ2-7	10	.	SGRDGPYEQY
TRBV5-1	TRBJ1-4	14	TRBD1	ASSLLGGQGNEKLF
TRBV7-3	TRBJ2-7	11	.	ASSPIQSYEQY
TRBV4-1	TRBJ1-4	14	.	ASSQEPGLNSEKLF
TRBV15	TRBJ1-1	13	.	ATSRDRAGNTEAF
TRBV30	TRBJ1-5	11	.	AWAGRINQPQH
TRBV7-7	TRBJ2-3	14	TRBD2	ASSLVGLAGLDTQY
TRBV18	TRBJ2-7	13	TRBD1	ASSPGTGGTYEQY
TRBV6-6	TRBJ1-5	10	.	ASSPQEQPQH
TRBV5-1	TRBJ2-3	12	TRBD1	ASSLGGSSDTQY
TRBV11-1	TRBJ1-1	11	.	ASSDAGVFEAF
TRBV28	TRBJ2-1	13	.	ASSLWSLAYYEQF
TRBV30	TRBJ2-5	17	TRBD2	AWGRTGGRRLAGDSVQY
TRBV7-2	TRBJ2-3	13	TRBD2	ASSPGTTGTDTQY
TRBV25-1	TRBJ1-4	14	TRBD1	ASSIGTVETNEKLF